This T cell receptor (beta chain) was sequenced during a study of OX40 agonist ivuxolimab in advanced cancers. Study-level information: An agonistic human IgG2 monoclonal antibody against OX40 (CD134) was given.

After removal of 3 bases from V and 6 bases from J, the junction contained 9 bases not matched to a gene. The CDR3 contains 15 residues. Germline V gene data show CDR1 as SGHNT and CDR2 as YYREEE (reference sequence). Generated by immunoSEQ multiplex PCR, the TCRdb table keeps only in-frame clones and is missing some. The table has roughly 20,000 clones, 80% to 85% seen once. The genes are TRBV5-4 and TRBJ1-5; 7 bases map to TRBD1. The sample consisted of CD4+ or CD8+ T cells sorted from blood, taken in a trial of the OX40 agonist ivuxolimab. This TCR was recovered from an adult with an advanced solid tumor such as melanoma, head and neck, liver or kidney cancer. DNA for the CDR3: TGTGCCAGCAGCTCCCAAGGACAGGTAGTTCAGCCCCAGCATTTT. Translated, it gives CASSSQGQVVQPQHF. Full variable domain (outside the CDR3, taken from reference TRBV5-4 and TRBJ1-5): ETGVTQSPTHLIKTRGQQVTLRCSSQSGHNTVSWYQQALGQGPQFIFQYYREEENGRGNFPPRFSGLQFPNYSSELNVNALELDDSALYLCASSSQGQVVQPQHFGDGTRLSIL.